The 17 T cell receptor beta chains below all came from one sample that was sequenced in a study of T cell changes during pregnancy in multiple sclerosis. Measured with immunoSEQ multiplex PCR; TCRdb has only the in-frame clones, and not every one. The table shows roughly 48,000 clones, with approximately 92% occurring only once. Sequenced here: CD4+ T cells from peripheral blood mononuclear cells, sampled in the second trimester of pregnancy. These receptors originate from a female donor in good health, enrolled as a control in a pregnancy study.

This chain uses TRBV11-3 with TRBJ2-1, with 10 bases aligning to TRBD2. The V gene end was trimmed by 4 bases and the J gene end by 2 bases; junction bases not matched to a gene: 5. Germline lookup yields CDR1 SGHNT and CDR2 YENEEA. The CDR3 loop spans 16 amino acids. The CDR3 DNA sequence: TGTGCCAGCAGCTCAATAGCGGGAGGAGCCTACAATGAGCAGTTCTTC. Protein: CASSSIAGGAYNEQFF.

This rearrangement joins TRBV28 to TRBJ1-1, with D perhaps TRBD1 (6 bases). The germline CDR1 and CDR2 sequences are MDHEN and SYDVKM. V lost 6 bases and J 5 bases, leaving 13 bases between the germline ends. CDR3 length: 13 amino acids. CDR3 residues: CASRWGGATEAFF. CDR3 coding DNA: TGTGCCAGCAGATGGGGGGGCGCGACTGAAGCTTTCTTT.

This chain connects TRBV10-3 to TRBJ1-5; TRBD1 is a possible D gene (6 bases). The V end was cut by 2 bases, the J end by 6 bases, with 8 bases between. The CDR3 contains 13 residues. Germline values: CDR1 ENHRY, CDR2 SYGVKD. CDR3 bases: TGTGCCATCAGTGAGGAAGGGGGTCAGCCCCAGCATTTT. Translation: CAISEEGGQPQHF.

The chain has TRBV27 and TRBJ1-5; 10 bases are a match to TRBD1. This CDR3 is 16 amino acids long. Germline V CDR1 and CDR2: MNHEY, SMNVEV (reference sequence). Trimming took 5 bases from V and 9 from J; bases not matched to a gene: 13. CDR3 loop: CASSMHGTGDTRPQHF. Here the CDR3 DNA reads TGTGCCAGCAGTATGCACGGGACAGGGGACACCCGGCCCCAGCATTTT.

The chain joins TRBV5-1 to TRBJ2-3; no reliable D call. This CDR3 has 14 residues. The germline CDR1 and CDR2 sequences are SGHRS and YFSETQ. Trimming stripped 6 bases from V and 2 bases from J, with 13 bases between. The CDR3 is CASTTRLPTDTQYF. In DNA, the CDR3 is TGCGCCAGCACTACCCGGTTACCCACAGATACGCAGTATTTT.

This clone was detected only once. This chain joins TRBV15 and TRBJ2-1; TRBD2 matches 8 bases. With V trimmed by 3 bases and J by 5 bases, 3 bases remained unmatched. The length of the CDR3 is 14 residues. Germline V gene lookup returns CDR1 LNHNV and CDR2 YYDKDF (reference sequence). The CDR3 DNA sequence: TGTGCCACCAGCAGCGCGGGGGGAGACAATGAGCAGTTCTTC. This codes for CATSSAGGDNEQFF. Supplemented by reference TRBV15 and TRBJ2-1, the full variable domain reads DAMVIQNPRYQVTQFGKPVTLSCSQTLNHNVMYWYQQKSSQAPKLLFHYYDKDFNNEADTPDNFQSRRPNTSFCFLDIRSPGLGDTAMYLCATSSAGGDNEQFFGPGTRLTVL.

The chain links TRBV5-1 to TRBJ1-1; TRBD1 is a possible D gene (6 bases). The germline CDR1 and CDR2 sequences are SGHRS and YFSETQ. The CDR3 runs 15 residues. The V gene lost 2 bases and the J gene lost 1 base, with 12 bases spanning the gap. CDR3 in amino acids: CASSLQGRRNTEAFF. As DNA, the CDR3 is TGCGCCAGCAGCTTACAGGGTAGGAGGAACACTGAAGCTTTCTTT.

The chain recombines TRBV5-6 with TRBJ1-1; 9 positions match TRBD1. V shed 4 bases, J shed 6 bases, and the junction held 13 bases outside the gene matches. The CDR3 has 16 amino acids. Germline loops: CDR1 SGHDT, CDR2 YYEEEE. The chain's CDR3 is CASSRTGGSRYAEAFF. Written as DNA, the CDR3 is TGTGCCAGCAGCAGAACAGGGGGCTCCCGATACGCTGAAGCTTTCTTT.

This chain connects TRBV6-5 to TRBJ1-2; 9 bases line up with TRBD1. V trimming: 9 bases; J trimming: 3 bases; junction bases outside the gene matches: 5. The CDR3 spans 13 residues. Germline V gene sequence: CDR1 MNHEY, CDR2 SVGAGI. The CDR3 here is CASTGGAYYGYTF. The CDR3 bases are TGTGCCAGTACAGGGGGCGCTTACTATGGCTACACCTTC.

The V and J genes are TRBV5-1 and TRBJ2-1; 7 bases line up with TRBD1. Germline CDR1 is SGHRS and CDR2 is YFSETQ. The CDR3 extends over 15 amino acids. V was clipped by 4 bases and J by 2 bases; unmatched bases: 6. The CDR3 spells CASSPRTGPYNEQFF. The DNA of the CDR3 is TGCGCCAGCAGCCCCAGGACAGGCCCCTACAATGAGCAGTTCTTC.

This clone was seen once. The chain carries TRBV19 and TRBJ1-5, with 9 bases matching TRBD1. Trimming cost V 5 bases and J 1 base; bases outside gene matches: 3. Looked up from germline, CDR1 is LNHDA and CDR2 is SQIVND (reference sequence). The CDR3 is made up of 15 amino acids. The CDR3 DNA sequence: TGTGCCAGTAGTGTACAGGGGGCAAGCAATCAGCCCCAGCATTTT. It specifies CASSVQGASNQPQHF.

The rearrangement joins TRBV6-1 to TRBJ1-5, with D perhaps TRBD1 (6 bases). This CDR3 contains 15 residues. CDR1 MNHNS and CDR2 SASEGT come from the germline V gene. The V end was cut by 6 bases, the J end by 7 bases, with 19 bases between. In DNA, the CDR3 is TGTGCCAGCAGGCGGGCAGGGGAAAGAGGACAGCCCCAGCATTTT. Its translation is CASRRAGERGQPQHF.

V gene TRBV28 combines with J gene TRBJ1-2; D may be TRBD1 (5 bases). Germline V gene sequence: CDR1 MDHEN, CDR2 SYDVKM. The CDR3 loop spans 15 amino acids. V shed 4 bases and J shed 1 base, with 13 bases lying between them. CDR3 protein: CASSSGGFFNYGYTF. In DNA, the CDR3 is TGTGCCAGCAGTTCCGGGGGGTTCTTTAACTATGGCTACACCTTC.

V and J are TRBV27 and TRBJ1-3; maybe TRBD1 (5 bases). V was clipped by 2 bases and J by 8 bases, with 13 bases between them. The CDR3 is made up of 14 amino acids. The V gene's germline CDR1 is MNHEY and CDR2 SMNVEV (reference sequence). The CDR3 DNA reads as TGTGCCAGCAGTTTAAAAGGGGTAGGGGACACCATATATTTT. Residues: CASSLKGVGDTIYF.

This chain uses TRBV7-6 with TRBJ2-1, with 12 bases that match TRBD1. Germline CDR1 SGHVS, CDR2 FNYEAQ. Germline trimming cut 5 bases from V and 6 bases from J; bases unmatched to any gene: 11. The CDR3 sequence is 17 residues long. The CDR3 DNA reads as TGTGCCAGCAGCACGGGACAGGGGGCTTCGAAATTCAATGAGCAGTTCTTC. This translates into CASSTGQGASKFNEQFF.

V gene TRBV5-4 combines with J gene TRBJ1-1, with 9 bases aligning to TRBD1. CDR1 is SGHNT, CDR2 YYREEE, per germline (reference sequence). The CDR3 totals 14 residues. Trimming at V came to 6 bases and at J to 1 base, leaving 4 bases not matched to a gene. CDR3 DNA: TGTGCCAGCATGACAGGGGGAGAGAACACTGAAGCTTTCTTT. Translation: CASMTGGENTEAFF.

V gene TRBV5-1 combines with J gene TRBJ1-2, with a tentative D call TRBD1 (6 bases). V was shortened by 4 bases and J by 8 bases, with 21 bases between the two germline ends. The length of the CDR3 is 15 residues. Germline V CDR1 and CDR2: SGHRS, YFSETQ. The CDR3 nucleotides are TGCGCCAGCAGCGTCGGGGCAGGGGCAGTGCGGGGCTACACCTTC. This sequence encodes CASSVGAGAVRGYTF.